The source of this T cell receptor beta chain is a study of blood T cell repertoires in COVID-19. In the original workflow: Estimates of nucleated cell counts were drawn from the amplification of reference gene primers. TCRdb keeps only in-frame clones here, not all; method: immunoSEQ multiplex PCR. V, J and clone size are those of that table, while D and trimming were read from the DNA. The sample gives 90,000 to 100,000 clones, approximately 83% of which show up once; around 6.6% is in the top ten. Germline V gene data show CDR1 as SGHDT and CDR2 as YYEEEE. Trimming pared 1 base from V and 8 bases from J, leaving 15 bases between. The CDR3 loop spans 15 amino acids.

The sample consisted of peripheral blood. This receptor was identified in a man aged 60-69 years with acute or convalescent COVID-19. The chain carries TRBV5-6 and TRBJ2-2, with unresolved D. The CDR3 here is CASSLPGTISGELFF. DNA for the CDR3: TGTGCCAGCAGCTTGCCAGGCACCATCAGTGGGGAGCTGTTTTTT.